Described below is a single TCR beta chain sequence and its context. This CDR3 contains 14 residues. Looked up from germline, CDR1 is LGHNA and CDR2 is YNFKEQ. Losses at the gene ends were 7 bases for V and 3 bases for J; bases not matched to a gene: 8. This sample was taken from a study of blood T cell repertoires in COVID-19. Clones were sequenced by immunoSEQ multiplex PCR, and TCRdb holds only the in-frame ones, with some missing. The sample comprises some 350,000 clones, approximately 87% of which are singletons, and about 5.4% rests with the top ten. The J gene is TRBJ1-2, the V gene TRBV4-2; 7 bases align to TRBD1. Source material: PBMCs or T cells enriched from blood (not recorded which). The TCR comes from a woman between 25 and 40 years old who had recovered from COVID-19. DNA for the CDR3: TGTGCCAGCACTTCGACAGGGCGCCACTATGGCTACACCTTC. Amino acids: CASTSTGRHYGYTF.